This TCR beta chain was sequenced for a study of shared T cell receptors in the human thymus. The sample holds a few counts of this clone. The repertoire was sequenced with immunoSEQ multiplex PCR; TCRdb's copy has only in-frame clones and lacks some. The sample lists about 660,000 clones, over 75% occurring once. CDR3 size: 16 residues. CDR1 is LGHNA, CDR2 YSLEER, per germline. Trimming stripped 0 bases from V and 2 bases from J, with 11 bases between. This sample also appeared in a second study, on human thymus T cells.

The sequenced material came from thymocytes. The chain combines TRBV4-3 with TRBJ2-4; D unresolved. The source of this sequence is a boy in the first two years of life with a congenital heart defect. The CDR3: CASSQEGVATKNIQYF. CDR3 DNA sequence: TGCGCCAGCAGCCAAGAAGGCGTAGCAACCAAAAACATTCAGTACTTC.